This TCR beta chain was obtained from a study of CD8+ T cells in alopecia areata. Overall study: The drug, oral tofacitinib, was given to treated patients at 5 to 10 mg twice daily.

CDR3 size: 13 residues. Germline loops: CDR1 ENHRY, CDR2 SYGVKD. With 4 bases removed from V and 8 bases from J, the gap between germline ends came to 11 bases. Extracted RNA was reverse transcribed into cDNA, the sequencing template. Data came from immunoSEQ multiplex PCR; TCRdb stores just in-frame clones and leaves some out. The profile covers over 150,000 clones, with roughly 53% appearing a single time and roughly 10% taken by the ten largest. Treatment here: oral pan-JAK inhibitor, 5-10 mg twice daily. This chain uses TRBV10-3 with TRBJ1-4; weak D call: TRBD1 (6 bases). The source is a human donor with alopecia areata. The specimen was CD8+ T cells sorted from blood, collected at week 24, from a patient treated with tofacitinib. The DNA of the CDR3 is TGTGCCATCAGTGGGGACATAGGAGAAAAACTGTTTTTT. This gives the protein CAISGDIGEKLFF.